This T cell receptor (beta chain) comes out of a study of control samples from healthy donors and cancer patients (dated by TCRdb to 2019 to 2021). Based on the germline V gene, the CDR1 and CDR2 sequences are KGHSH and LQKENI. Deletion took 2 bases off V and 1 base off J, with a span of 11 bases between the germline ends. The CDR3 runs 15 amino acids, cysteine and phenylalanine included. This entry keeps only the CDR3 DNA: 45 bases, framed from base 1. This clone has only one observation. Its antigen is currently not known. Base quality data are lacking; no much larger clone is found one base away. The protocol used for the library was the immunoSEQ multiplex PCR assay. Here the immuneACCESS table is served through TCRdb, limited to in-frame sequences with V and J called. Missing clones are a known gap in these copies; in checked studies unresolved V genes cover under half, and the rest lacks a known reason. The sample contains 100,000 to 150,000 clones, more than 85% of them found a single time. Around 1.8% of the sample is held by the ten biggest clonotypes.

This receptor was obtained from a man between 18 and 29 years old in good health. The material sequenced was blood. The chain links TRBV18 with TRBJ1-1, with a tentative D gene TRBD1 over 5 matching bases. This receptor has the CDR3 CASSPTTAENTEAFF. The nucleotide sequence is TGTGCCAGCTCACCAACGACAGCGGAGAACACTGAAGCTTTCTTT. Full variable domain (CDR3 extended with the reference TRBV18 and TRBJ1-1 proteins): NAGVMQNPRHLVRRRGQEARLRCSPMKGHSHVYWYRQLPEEGLKFMVYLQKENIIDESGMPKERFSAEFPKEGPSILRIQQVVRGDSAAYFCASSPTTAENTEAFFGQGTRLTVV.